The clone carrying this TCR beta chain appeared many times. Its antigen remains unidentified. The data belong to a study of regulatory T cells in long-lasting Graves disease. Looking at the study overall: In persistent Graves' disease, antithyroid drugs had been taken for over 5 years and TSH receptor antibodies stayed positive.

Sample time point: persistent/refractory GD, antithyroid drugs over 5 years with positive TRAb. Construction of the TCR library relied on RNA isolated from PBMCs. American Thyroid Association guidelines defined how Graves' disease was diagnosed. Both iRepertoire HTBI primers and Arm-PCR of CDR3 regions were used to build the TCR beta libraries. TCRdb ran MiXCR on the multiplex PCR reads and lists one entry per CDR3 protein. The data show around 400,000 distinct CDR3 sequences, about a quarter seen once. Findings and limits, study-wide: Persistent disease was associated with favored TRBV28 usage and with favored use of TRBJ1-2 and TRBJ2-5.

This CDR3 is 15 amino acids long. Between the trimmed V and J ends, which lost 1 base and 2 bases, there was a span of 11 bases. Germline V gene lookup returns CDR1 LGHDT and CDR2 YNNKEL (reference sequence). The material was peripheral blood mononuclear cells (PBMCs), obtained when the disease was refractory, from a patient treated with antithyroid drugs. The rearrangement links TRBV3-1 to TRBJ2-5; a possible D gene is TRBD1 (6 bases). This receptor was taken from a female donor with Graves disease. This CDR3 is CASSQGRTGQETQYF. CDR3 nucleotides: TGTGCCAGCAGCCAAGGGCGAACAGGGCAAGAGACCCAGTACTTC.